This section outlines one T cell receptor beta chain sequence together with its context. Its antigen is still unknown. Sequencing templates came from extracted RNA that was reverse transcribed into cDNA. The assay was immunoSEQ multiplex PCR, and TCRdb's table has in-frame clones only and misses some. The table shows about 97,000 clones, with 41% occurring only once. Germline CDR1 reads MNHEY; CDR2 reads SMNVEV (reference sequence). The CDR3 is 14 amino acids. The ends were cut back, 6 bases at V and 4 bases at J, with 15 bases in the middle. The entry originates in a study of CD8+ T cells in alopecia areata. Whole-study context: Twice daily, treated patients received 5 to 10 mg of oral tofacitinib. Patients took tofacitinib for 6 to 18 months, followed by 6 drug-free months. Findings of the study overall: Normal scalp showed lower clonality than lesional scalp, especially alopecia totalis/universalis.

Source material: CD4+ T cells sorted from blood. The V and J genes are TRBV27 and TRBJ1-2; D perhaps matches TRBD1 (5 bases). The clonotype comes from a human donor with alopecia areata. DNA of the CDR3: TGTGCCAGCAGCCCGGCGGGGCGCGGCTATGGCTACACCTTC. This gives the protein CASSPAGRGYGYTF.